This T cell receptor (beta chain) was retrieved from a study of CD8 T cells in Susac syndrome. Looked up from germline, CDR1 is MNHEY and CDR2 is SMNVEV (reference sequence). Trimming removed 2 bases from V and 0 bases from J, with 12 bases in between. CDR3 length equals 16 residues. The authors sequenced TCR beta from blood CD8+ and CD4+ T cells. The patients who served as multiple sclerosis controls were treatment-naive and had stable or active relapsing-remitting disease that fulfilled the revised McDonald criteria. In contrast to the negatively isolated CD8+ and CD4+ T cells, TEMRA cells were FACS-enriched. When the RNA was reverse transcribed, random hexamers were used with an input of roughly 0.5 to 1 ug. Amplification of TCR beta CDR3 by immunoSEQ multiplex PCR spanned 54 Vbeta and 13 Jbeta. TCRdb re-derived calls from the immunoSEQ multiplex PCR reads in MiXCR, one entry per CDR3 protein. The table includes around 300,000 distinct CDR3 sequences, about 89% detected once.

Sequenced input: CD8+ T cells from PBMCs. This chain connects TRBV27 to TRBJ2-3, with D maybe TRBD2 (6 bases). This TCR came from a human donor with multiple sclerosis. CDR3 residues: CASSLAGPMSTDTQYF. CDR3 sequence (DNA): TGTGCCAGCAGTTTAGCGGGACCCATGAGCACAGATACGCAGTATTTT.